Presented here are 21 T cell receptor beta chains from one specimen sequenced in a study of cytomegalovirus exposure and HLA in healthy donors. In the PCR, 60 Vbeta and 13 Jbeta primers were used. TCRdb keeps only in-frame clones here, not all; method: immunoSEQ multiplex PCR. The data contain roughly 120,000 clones, 75% to 90% of them singletons. Sequencing used PBMCs. These receptor sequences come from a man aged 50 or older in good health and CMV-seronegative.

The chain couples TRBV7-3 to TRBJ2-5, with 9 positions matching TRBD1. Germline-derived CDR1 and CDR2 are SGHTA and FQGTGA. V lost 6 bases to trimming and J lost 8 bases; unmatched junction nucleotides: 4. The CDR3 loop spans 12 amino acids. CDR3 in DNA: TGTGCCAGCAGTAAGGACAGGGGCACCCAGTACTTC. Translating it yields CASSKDRGTQYF.

The V call is TRBV19, the J call TRBJ2-5; TRBD1 might be the D (6 bases). Per the germline V gene, CDR1 is LNHDA and CDR2 is SQIVND (reference sequence). CDR3 length: 15 amino acids. V was cut by 1 base and J by 2 bases, with 11 bases left in between. Here the CDR3 DNA reads TGTGCCAGTAGTATAGGAGGGGGAAAACAAGAGACCCAGTACTTC. Translating gives CASSIGGGKQETQYF.

V is TRBV7-9 and J is TRBJ2-2; D ambiguous. The ends were cut back, 4 bases at V and 8 bases at J, with 11 bases in the middle. CDR3 length: 13 amino acids. The germline V gene encodes CDR1 SEHNR and CDR2 FQNEAQ (reference sequence). CDR3 in amino acids: CASSYLLTGELFF. The CDR3 nucleotides are TGTGCCAGCAGCTACTTACTGACAGGGGAGCTGTTTTTT.

This chain uses TRBV5-4 with TRBJ2-2, with D perhaps TRBD2 (6 bases). Germline V gives CDR1 SGHNT, CDR2 YYREEE (reference sequence). The CDR3 spans 14 residues. Trimming took 2 bases from V and 6 from J, leaving 11 bases between them. The CDR3 spells CASSFGGWAGELFF. The CDR3 region has the DNA TGTGCCAGCAGCTTCGGAGGGTGGGCCGGGGAGCTGTTTTTT.

The chain couples TRBV30 to TRBJ1-1, with 8 bases that match TRBD1. V shed 5 bases and J 3 bases; nucleotides not matched to a gene: 2. Germline loops: CDR1 GTSNPN, CDR2 SVGIG (reference sequence). The CDR3 sequence is 12 residues long. CDR3 sequence: CAWDRGHTEAFF. The CDR3 nucleotides are TGTGCCTGGGACAGGGGACACACTGAAGCTTTCTTT. The entire variable domain, with the rest obtained from reference TRBV30 and TRBJ1-1, is as follows: SQTIHQWPATLVQPVGSPLSLECTVEGTSNPNLYWYRQAAGRGLQLLFYSVGIGQISSEVPQNLSASRPQDRQFILSSKKLLLSDSGFYLCAWDRGHTEAFFGQGTRLTVV.

This chain joins TRBV28 and TRBJ1-2; 11 bases match TRBD1. The germline CDR1 and CDR2 sequences are MDHEN and SYDVKM. Trimming took 6 bases from V and 4 from J; bases not matched to a gene: 7. This CDR3 comprises 15 residues. The CDR3 protein is CASRPGTGGGYGYTF. As DNA, the CDR3 is TGTGCCAGCAGACCGGGGACAGGGGGGGGCTATGGCTACACCTTC.

This clone was seen just once. The chain employs TRBV5-1 and TRBJ1-2; D is undetermined. The CDR3 extends over 13 amino acids. The V and J ends lost 1 base and 3 bases respectively, with 7 bases between them. CDR1 and CDR2 (germline): SGHRS, YFSETQ. For the CDR3, the DNA is TGCGCCAGCAGCTTGTCTCCAGACTATGGCTACACCTTC. Translating it yields CASSLSPDYGYTF.

The chain has TRBV27 and TRBJ1-4; no firm D call. V was cut by 5 bases and J by 2 bases, with 15 bases left in between. Germline loops: CDR1 MNHEY, CDR2 SMNVEV (reference sequence). There are 16 residues in the CDR3. This CDR3 reads CASSTREGTTNEKLFF. The CDR3 nucleotides read TGTGCCAGCAGTACCCGGGAGGGAACGACTAATGAAAAACTGTTTTTT.

The chain recombines TRBV5-6 with TRBJ1-2; D uncertain. V shed 1 base and J shed 2 bases, with 9 bases lying between them. The length of the CDR3 is 14 residues. The V gene's germline CDR1 is SGHDT and CDR2 YYEEEE. CDR3 loop: CASSLSRFNYGYTF. CDR3 nucleotides: TGTGCCAGCAGCTTGAGCAGGTTCAACTATGGCTACACCTTC.

The V and J genes are TRBV28 and TRBJ1-5; D is ambiguous. This CDR3 contains 16 residues. The germline CDR1 and CDR2 sequences are MDHEN and SYDVKM. V lost 3 bases and J lost 2, with 14 bases in between. The CDR3 is CASSLEAGRGNQPQHF. DNA of the CDR3: TGTGCCAGCAGTTTGGAGGCGGGTCGGGGCAATCAGCCCCAGCATTTT.

V usage is TRBV5-6 and J usage is TRBJ1-2; D may be TRBD1 (6 bases). With 1 base removed from V and 6 bases from J, the gap between germline ends came to 13 bases. This CDR3 region has 14 residues. The germline V gene encodes CDR1 SGHDT and CDR2 YYEEEE. The CDR3 DNA follows: TGTGCCAGCAGCTTGAGTCCAGGGGAAGATGGCTACACCTTC. This codes for CASSLSPGEDGYTF.

This clone was recorded only once. This rearrangement joins TRBV5-5 to TRBJ2-1; D possibly corresponds to TRBD2 (6 bases). The CDR3 covers 16 residues. The V end was cut by 0 bases, the J end by 6 bases, with 16 bases between. CDR1 and CDR2 from the germline V gene are SGHKS and YYEKEE (reference sequence). This chain's CDR3 is CASSLGAGLNFNEQFF. The CDR3 DNA follows: TGTGCCAGCAGCTTGGGGGCGGGGCTAAACTTCAATGAGCAGTTCTTC.

This clone was counted a few times. The chain has TRBV1 and TRBJ2-7; the table calls TRBD2, which could not be checked here. TRBV1 is classified as a pseudogene. CDR3 length equals 18 residues. The chain's CDR3 is CTSSQPGRSGRGSYEQYF. In DNA form, the CDR3 reads TGCACCAGCAGCCAACCCGGACGTAGCGGGAGGGGGTCCTACGAGCAGTACTTC.

The chain combines TRBV5-6 with TRBJ2-7; a possible D gene is TRBD2 (5 bases). Germline CDR1 and CDR2: SGHDT and YYEEEE. The V gene lost 1 base and the J gene lost 2 bases, with 13 bases spanning the gap. This CDR3 has 15 amino acids. The CDR3 loop is CASSLPSRGTYEQYF. The CDR3 nucleotides read TGTGCCAGCAGCTTGCCTTCTCGGGGAACCTACGAGCAGTACTTC.

The CDR3 nucleotides are TGTGCCAGCAGCAGGGCTAACACCGGGGAGCTGTTTTTT. This sequence encodes CASSRANTGELFF. This sequence joins TRBV6-5 and TRBJ2-2; perhaps TRBD1 as D (5 bases). The CDR3 runs to 13 residues. Germline CDR1 is MNHEY and CDR2 is SVGAGI. V was shortened by 6 bases and J by 2 bases, with 7 bases between the two germline ends.

The chain couples TRBV28 to TRBJ1-2, with TRBD1 as a possible D gene (5 bases). CDR3 length: 16 amino acids. Trimming took off 2 bases at V and 4 bases at J, with 17 bases between the two ends. Per the germline V gene, CDR1 is MDHEN and CDR2 is SYDVKM. The CDR3 DNA follows: TGTGCCAGCAGTTTAAGCGCGGTGGGGGGGGTCTATGGCTACACCTTC. It is translated as CASSLSAVGGVYGYTF.

The gene calls are TRBV6-1 and TRBJ2-1; no clear D. The length of the CDR3 is 14 residues. Per germline, CDR1 MNHNS and CDR2 SASEGT. V lost 6 bases and J lost 3, with 12 bases in between. This chain's CDR3 is CASRATSGYNEQFF. The CDR3 nucleotides read TGTGCCAGCAGAGCTACGTCAGGCTACAATGAGCAGTTCTTC.

The rearrangement links TRBV5-4 to TRBJ1-1; D gene unclear. The CDR3 is 13 residues long. V lost 3 bases and J lost 0, with 6 bases in between. Germline V gene data show CDR1 as SGHNT and CDR2 as YYREEE (reference sequence). The chain's CDR3 is CASSYGLNTEAFF. DNA of the CDR3: TGTGCCAGCAGCTACGGGTTGAACACTGAAGCTTTCTTT.

The gene calls are TRBV30 and TRBJ1-2; 8 bases map to TRBD1. Looked up from germline, CDR1 is GTSNPN and CDR2 is SVGIG (reference sequence). J was trimmed by 8 bases and V by 5 bases; bases with no gene match: 13. This CDR3 has 14 residues. The CDR3 DNA is TGTGCCTGGGAGGGGACAGGAGCGTTGATCGGCTACACCTTC. Its protein is CAWEGTGALIGYTF.

The chain employs TRBV30 and TRBJ2-5, with D unclear. The CDR3 totals 13 residues. V lost 0 bases and J 3 bases, leaving 8 bases between the germline ends. Germline V gene sequence: CDR1 GTSNPN, CDR2 SVGIG (reference sequence). CDR3 sequence: CAWSVPPKETQYF. The CDR3 bases are TGTGCCTGGAGTGTACCTCCTAAAGAGACCCAGTACTTC.

Only one count was recorded for this clone. The CDR3 sequence is CASRPTGGDYEQYF. The DNA of the CDR3 is TGTGCCAGCAGACCCACCGGGGGAGACTACGAGCAGTACTTC. This chain joins TRBV5-6 and TRBJ2-7; tentative D call: TRBD2 (6 bases). This CDR3 spans 14 amino acids. Germline CDR1 reads SGHDT; CDR2 reads YYEEEE. The V and J ends lost 5 bases and 3 bases respectively, with 15 bases between them. The full variable domain, rest sourced from reference TRBV5-6 and TRBJ2-7, is DAGVTQSPTHLIKTRGQQVTLRCSPKSGHDTVSWYQQALGQGPQFIFQYYEEEERQRGNFPDRFSGHQFPNYSSELNVNALLLGDSALYLCASRPTGGDYEQYFGPGTRLTVT.